This T cell receptor beta chain comes out of a study of shared clonotypes between healthy human individuals. Overall study results and limits: For naive CD4 cells, around 5.1% of clonotypes were shared across a few donors.

This CDR3 has 14 residues. The V end was cut by 3 bases, the J end by 4 bases, with 12 bases between. The germline V gene encodes CDR1 SNHLY and CDR2 FYNNEI. Generated by immunoSEQ multiplex PCR, the TCRdb table keeps only in-frame clones and is missing some. The sample has millions of clones, over 85% seen once. This clone was counted between two and nine times. The antigen is not known. The sequenced sample consisted of naive CD4+ T cells sorted from blood. Subset defined: CD45RA+ positively selected. The clonotype was recovered from a man aged 18 to 30 in good health. The chain joins TRBV2 to TRBJ1-1; D remains unclear. For the CDR3, the DNA is TGTGCCAGCAGTGAGAAGGTGCTGGGCACTGAAGCTTTCTTT. Translating gives CASSEKVLGTEAFF.